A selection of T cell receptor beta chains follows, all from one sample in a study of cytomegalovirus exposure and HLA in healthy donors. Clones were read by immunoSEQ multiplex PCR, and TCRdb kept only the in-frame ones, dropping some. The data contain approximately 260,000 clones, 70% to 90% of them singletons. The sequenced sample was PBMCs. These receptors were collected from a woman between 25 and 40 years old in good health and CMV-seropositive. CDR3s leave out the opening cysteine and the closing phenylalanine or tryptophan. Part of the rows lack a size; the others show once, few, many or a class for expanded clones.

ASRADGSSYNEQF	TRBV10-2	TRBJ2-1	.
ASSSWTGSTGELF	TRBV11-3	TRBJ2-2	.
ASKWVAGAFEQY	TRBV27	TRBJ2-7	once
ASSLTGRNYGYT	TRBV27	TRBJ1-2	.
ASSELIPGLYNEQF	TRBV25-1	TRBJ2-1	.
ASSLQAGSIDTQY	TRBV5-1	TRBJ2-3	.
ASSPTSGTDTQY	TRBV5-1	TRBJ2-3	.
ASSSDSYGYT	TRBV10-1	TRBJ1-2	.
ASSPSGRLYEQF	TRBV7-6	TRBJ2-1	.
SVVSETGSSPIY	TRBV29-1	TRBJ1-3	once
ASRPSGGYEQY	TRBV6-5	TRBJ2-7	.
ASSEGSGRGADTQY	TRBV6-1	TRBJ2-3	few
ASRPDSYSNQPQH	TRBV27	TRBJ1-5	.
ASRLSRGTGELF	TRBV12-2	TRBJ2-2	.
AISENNREQY	TRBV10-3	TRBJ2-7	.
ASSLWVGGEQY	TRBV11-3	TRBJ2-7	.
ASSLAGASGPDEQF	TRBV5-1	TRBJ2-1	.
ASRLAGHQETQY	TRBV6-1	TRBJ2-5	once